The source of this TCR beta chain is a study of siplizumab effects on memory and regulatory T cells. The study's findings and limits: To unstimulated subsets, only a minor fraction of alloreactive clones could be mapped.

The protocol was immunoSEQ multiplex PCR, while the TCRdb copy is restricted to in-frame clones and leaves out a portion. The sample includes over 35,000 clones, roughly 90% of them seen just once. The V and J ends lost 8 bases and 6 bases, in that order; junction bases with no gene match: 13. Looked up from germline, CDR1 is SGHTA and CDR2 is FQGNSA. This CDR3 region has 14 residues. A word on this clone: Its antigen is unidentified.

The rearrangement uses TRBV7-2 and TRBJ2-7, with 7 bases matching TRBD2. Sequenced: naive CD4+ T cells sorted from blood. The sequence derives from a human donor in good health. DNA for the CDR3: TGTGCCAGCCTCCCGAGGGCTAGCGGCCTCGAGCAGTACTTC. This translates into CASLPRASGLEQYF.